This entry lists 4 T cell receptor beta chains sequenced from one sample in a study of blood T cell repertoires in COVID-19. TCRdb's table, derived via immunoSEQ multiplex PCR, lists solely in-frame clones and lacks some. In the table there are hundreds of thousands of clones, about nine tenths of which are singletons. Sequenced: peripheral blood. The receptors were gathered from a woman between 18 and 29 years old with acute or convalescent COVID-19.

The rearrangement uses TRBV13 and TRBJ1-1, with D unresolved. V was cut by 0 bases and J by 0 bases, with 14 bases left in between. The CDR3 sequence is 17 residues long. The germline CDR1 and CDR2 sequences are PRHDT and FYEKMQ (reference sequence). CDR3 bases: TGTGCCAGCAGCTTAGGCCTAACGGGAGCGCTGAACACTGAAGCTTTCTTT. It translates to CASSLGLTGALNTEAFF.

V is TRBV5-8 and J is TRBJ2-7, with D unclear. The germline V gene has CDR1 SGHTS and CDR2 YDEGEE. V lost 0 bases, J lost 0 bases, and 10 bases lay in between. This CDR3 has 15 amino acids. The CDR3 DNA follows: TGTGCCAGCAGCTTGGGACCGAGGAGCTCCTACGAGCAGTACTTC. Protein sequence: CASSLGPRSSYEQYF.

This rearrangement joins TRBV6-1 to TRBJ1-5; no clear D. The germline CDR1 and CDR2 sequences are MNHNS and SASEGT. The CDR3 sequence is 11 residues long. V lost 3 bases, J lost 7 bases, and 4 bases lay in between. CDR3 nucleotides: TGTGCCAGCAGTGATTTACAGCCCCAGCATTTT. This codes for CASSDLQPQHF.

The chain combines TRBV9 with TRBJ1-1, with 9 bases fitting TRBD1. Germline CDR1 reads SGDLS; CDR2 reads YYNGEE. The CDR3 consists of 17 residues. Unmatched junction bases numbered 15, after V lost 4 bases and J lost 5 bases. The chain's CDR3 is CASSPTIRTGEKTEAFF. CDR3 DNA: TGTGCCAGCAGCCCGACGATTCGGACAGGGGAGAAAACTGAAGCTTTCTTT.